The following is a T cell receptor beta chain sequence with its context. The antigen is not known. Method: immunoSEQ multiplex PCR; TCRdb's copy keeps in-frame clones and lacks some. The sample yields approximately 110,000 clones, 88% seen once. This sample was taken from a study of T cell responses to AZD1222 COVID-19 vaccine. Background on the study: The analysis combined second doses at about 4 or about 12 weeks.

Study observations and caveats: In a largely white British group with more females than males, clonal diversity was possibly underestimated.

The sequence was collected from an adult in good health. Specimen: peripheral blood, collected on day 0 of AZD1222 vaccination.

The CDR3 reads CASSYSPLHF. In DNA, the CDR3 is TGTGCCAGCAGCTATTCACCCCTCCACTTT. The chain uses TRBV27 and TRBJ1-6; D unresolved. The CDR3 has 10 residues. Germline-derived CDR1 and CDR2 are MNHEY and SMNVEV (reference sequence). Trimming removed 6 bases at V and 8 bases at J, with 2 bases between.